A single T cell receptor beta chain is shown here with its context. What antigen it recognizes has not been identified. No quality values exist for individual bases; no much larger clone is one base distant. Peripheral blood CD8+ and CD4+ T cells from healthy donors, Susac syndrome patients and multiple sclerosis patients were profiled by high-throughput TCR beta sequencing. The Susac syndrome patients fulfilled recently defined diagnostic criteria for either definite or probable disease. Bulk CD8+ and CD4+ T cells were purified by magnetic negative isolation, whereas CD8+ TEMRA cells were enriched by FACS. Blood was collected in EDTA tubes and processed within 24 hours, with PBMCs isolated through density gradient centrifugation. PBMCs intended for TCR sequencing were frozen in liquid nitrogen and were later thawed in a 37 degrees C water bath. A purity of at least 90% was achieved for sorted or isolated CD4+, CD8+ and CD8+ TEMRA cells.

Trimming accounts for 7 bases at V and 6 bases at J, while the number of junction bases matched to no gene is 15. The CDR3 runs 18 amino acids, cysteine and phenylalanine included. The DNA shown is the 54-base CDR3, in frame from base 1. This entry belongs to a study of CD8 T cells in Susac syndrome (dated by TCRdb to the late 2010s). For context, the study as a whole: Among the Susac syndrome patients who were sequenced, clinically active disease was present in five or six and clinical remission was observed in under ten. At the time of blood withdrawal, Susac syndrome patients were either therapy-naive, taking corticosteroids (with some also receiving IVIg), or on IVIg alone. Repertoire sequencing was used to test whether CD8+ T cell activation and differentiation in Susac syndrome was antigen driven. The clonality of the CD8+ T cell repertoire was compared across 11 to 12 healthy donors, some 14 Susac syndrome patients and about 16 multiple sclerosis patients. The full study reports these points: The TCR sequencing and HLA analysis was acknowledged to have included a relatively small number of individuals. In the total CD8+ and CD8+ TEMRA repertoires, 15 to 20 and five Susac-specific public clones, respectively, were identified. Clonal expansion was seen in Susac syndrome CD8+ repertoires, peaking in CD8+ TEMRA cells and being greater in clinically active patients than in remitting ones.

RNA was extracted using the RNeasy kit, and roughly 0.5 to 1 microgram was reverse transcribed with random hexamers. The immunoSEQ multiplex PCR assay, which covers 54 Vbeta and 13 Jbeta segments, was used to amplify TCR beta CDR3 regions. To correct PCR amplification bias, a synthetic template baseline was used for both primer optimization and computational correction. The source study handled its data this way. Reads were assigned to V, D and J genes according to IMGT and analyzed in immunoSEQ Analyzer, with only productive sequences retained. Clonality was calculated as one minus the Shannon entropy normalized by log2 of the number of productive unique sequences. Public and private clones were assessed among the 100 most prevalent clones of each patient and control. A clone was defined as Susac-specific if it was absent from the healthy and MS cohorts, from more than 850 published viral clones and from other ImmuneACCESS disease sequences. TCRdb reran the public reads through fastp at Q25 and MiXCR, keeping productive beta chains. Rows with one shared CDR3 protein collapse into an entry with the most common genes and DNA. The V and J calls were determined by TCRdb, not by the authors. The sample contains more than 70,000 distinct CDR3 sequences, roughly 94% of them found a single time. 0.52% of the sample lies in the top ten.

The chain is made from TRBV12-3 or TRBV12-4 and TRBJ2-3; 14 junctional bases match TRBD2. This TCR was sampled from a human donor with Susac syndrome. The sequenced sample was CD8+ T cells from PBMCs. The DNA is as follows: TGTGCCAGCACCCCGACTAGCGGGGGGGCCAAAATTATGGATACGCAGTATTTT. This yields the protein CASTPTSGGAKIMDTQYF.